This T cell receptor (beta chain) was profiled in a study of neurological immune-mediated disorders. General study points: None of the CDR3 amino acid sequences of expanded clones recurred across subjects, suggesting private repertoires in all groups. HTLV-1-associated myelopathy had the most TCR clonal expansion, while multiple sclerosis had the least, a level that fell below healthy controls.

Germline values: CDR1 DFQATT, CDR2 SNEGSKA (reference sequence). After removal of 3 bases from V and 8 bases from J, the junction contained 9 bases not matched to a gene. This CDR3 is 14 amino acids long. This clonotype has ten or more counts. Its antigen remains unknown. TCRdb redid the calling of the 5' RACE reads with MiXCR, one entry per CDR3 protein. The repertoire has more than 35,000 distinct CDR3 sequences, 2.5% to 3.5% of them found once; the top ten carry approximately 15%. The sequenced sample was PBMCs. The chain couples TRBV20-1 to TRBJ2-1, with 8 bases that match TRBD2. The source is a woman aged 50 to 60 with multiple sclerosis. Written as DNA, the CDR3 is TGCAGTGCTAGGCCGGGACTAGAGGCCCATGAGCAGTTCTTC. Residues: CSARPGLEAHEQFF.